These T cell receptor beta chains were read from a single sample in a study of T-cell reconstitution after alpha-beta-depleted transplantation in children. MiXCR, applied by TCRdb to the PCR reads, yields one record per CDR3 protein. The sample includes about 980,000 distinct CDR3 sequences, 25% to 35% of them seen just once. Here the sequenced sample was PBMCs, mostly from graft donor cells, taken 360 days after TCRalphabeta/CD19-depleted stem cell transplant. These receptors came from a boy in the first two years of life who had a stem cell transplant for SCID, so the T cells may come from the graft donor. CDR3s include the opening cysteine and the closing phenylalanine or tryptophan. A D gene is named only where the DNA matches it firmly. The size field is filled for only some rows; it gives once, few, many or a size class.

NA TRBJ2-7 TRBV3-2 many CASSLSIGGLASYEQYF TGTGCCAGCAGCCTTTCAATCGGGGGACTAGCGTCCTACGAGCAGTACTTC
NA TRBJ1-2 TRBV10-1 NA CASSGEVIVFGYTF TGCGCCAGCAGTGGGGAGGTTATCGTGTTTGGCTACACCTTC
NA TRBJ1-1 TRBV5-1 many CASSLASLNTEAFF TGCGCCAGCAGCTTGGCCAGTTTGAACACTGAAGCTTTCTTT
TRBD1 TRBJ1-4 TRBV10-3 few CAISEGGWEKLFF TGTGCCATCAGTGAAGGGGGCTGGGAAAAACTGTTTTTT
TRBD1 TRBJ2-2 TRBV9 NA CASSVWDRTPGELFF TGTGCCAGCAGCGTATGGGACAGAACTCCCGGGGAGCTGTTTTTT
NA TRBJ1-3 TRBV2 NA CASSGRQGLGNTIYF TGTGCCAGCAGTGGTCGGCAGGGGCTTGGAAACACCATATATTTT
NA TRBJ1-2 TRBV6-5 NA CASSSFQGIYGYTF TGTGCCAGCAGTAGTTTTCAGGGCATCTATGGCTACACCTTC
NA TRBJ1-1 TRBV18 NA CASSPTFPRGTEAFF TGTGCCAGCTCACCTACGTTCCCCCGAGGGACTGAAGCTTTCTTT
NA TRBJ2-1 TRBV28 NA CASSPGSPYNEQFF TGTGCCAGCAGTCCGGGATCACCTTACAATGAGCAGTTCTTC
NA TRBJ2-3 TRBV29-1 many CSVGGQYTDTQYF TGCAGCGTTGGAGGACAGTACACAGATACGCAGTATTTT
NA TRBJ1-1 TRBV20-1 NA CSAAAGVVNTEAFF TGCAGTGCCGCCGCAGGGGTTGTGAACACTGAAGCTTTCTTT
NA TRBJ2-3 TRBV12-3/TRBV12-4 NA CASSPRPGLVDTQYF TGTGCCAGCAGCCCTCGCCCGGGACTCGTAGATACGCAGTATTTT
TRBD2 TRBJ2-4 TRBV20-1 NA CSARGGGTGIAKNIQYF TGCAGTGCTAGGGGCGGGGGGACCGGGATAGCCAAAAACATTCAGTACTTC
NA TRBJ1-2 TRBV5-1 NA CASSWISNYGYTF TGCGCCAGCAGCTGGATCAGTAACTATGGCTACACCTTC
NA TRBJ2-3 TRBV15 NA CATSTGGLGDTQYF TGTGCCACCAGCACGGGCGGGCTGGGGGATACGCAGTATTTT
TRBD1 TRBJ1-6 TRBV27 NA CASSFGDRGNSPLHF TGTGCCAGCAGTTTTGGGGACAGGGGTAATTCACCCCTCCACTTT
NA TRBJ1-4 TRBV29-1 once CSVVEGGGEKLFF TGCAGCGTTGTCGAAGGGGGAGGGGAAAAACTGTTTTTT
TRBD1 TRBJ2-1 TRBV18 few CASSTRQGDNEQFF TGTGCCAGCTCAACCCGACAGGGTGACAATGAGCAGTTCTTC
NA TRBJ1-5 TRBV20-1 few CSAKLGPGDQPQHF TGCAGTGCTAAACTCGGGCCGGGGGATCAGCCCCAGCATTTT
NA TRBJ2-4 TRBV15 NA CATSETGMLAKNIQYF TGTGCCACCAGCGAGACAGGCATGCTAGCCAAAAACATTCAGTACTTC
NA TRBJ2-7 TRBV12-3/TRBV12-4 NA CASSLGGREYEQYF TGTGCCAGCAGTTTGGGGGGCAGGGAGTACGAGCAGTACTTC
NA TRBJ2-7 TRBV10-3 NA CAIRGAVREQYF TGTGCCATCAGAGGGGCAGTTCGCGAGCAGTACTTC
NA TRBJ2-7 TRBV12-3/TRBV12-4 NA CASSLGRGTPAF TGTGCCAGCAGCTTGGGGAGGGGGACTCCGGCCTTC
NA TRBJ2-7 TRBV5-1 few CASSLDPASSYEQYF TGCGCCAGCAGCTTGGATCCAGCAAGCTCCTACGAGCAGTACTTC
NA TRBJ2-7 TRBV7-9 few CASSPNTGSNYEQYF TGTGCCAGCAGCCCCAATACAGGGTCAAACTACGAGCAGTACTTC
TRBD1 TRBJ1-1 TRBV4-1 NA CASSQYRGGGTEAFF TGCGCCAGCAGCCAATACAGGGGTGGTGGTACTGAAGCTTTCTTT
NA TRBJ2-7 TRBV20-1 few CSAPTGTVSYEQYF TGCAGTGCTCCAACTGGGACTGTCTCCTACGAGCAGTACTTC
NA TRBJ2-3 TRBV9 NA CASSVFEGVDLTDTQYF TGTGCCAGCAGCGTATTTGAGGGGGTCGATCTCACAGATACGCAGTATTTT